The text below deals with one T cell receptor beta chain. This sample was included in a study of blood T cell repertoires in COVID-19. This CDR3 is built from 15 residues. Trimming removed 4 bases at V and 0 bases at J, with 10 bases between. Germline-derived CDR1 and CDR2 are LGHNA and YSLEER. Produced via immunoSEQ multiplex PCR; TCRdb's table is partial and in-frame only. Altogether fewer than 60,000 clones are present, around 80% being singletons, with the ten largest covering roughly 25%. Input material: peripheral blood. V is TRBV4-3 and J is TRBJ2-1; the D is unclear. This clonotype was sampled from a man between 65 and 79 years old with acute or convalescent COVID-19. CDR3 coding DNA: TGCGCCAGCAGCCCGACTCCGAGCTCCTACAATGAGCAGTTCTTC. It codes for CASSPTPSSYNEQFF.